This TCR beta chain comes out of a study of shared clonotypes between healthy human individuals. Only one count was recorded for this clone. The germline gives CDR1 MNHNS, CDR2 SASEGT. V was pared by 6 bases and J by 6 bases, with 21 bases between. The CDR3 covers 15 residues. All of the donors resided in Nashville, Tennessee, and each was a Caucasian adult. Assay: immunoSEQ multiplex PCR; the TCRdb copy retains only in-frame clones and omits some. The data show 2,100,000 or so clones, approximately 94% seen once. This chain uses TRBV6-1 with TRBJ2-7; tentatively, D is TRBD1 or TRBD2 (5 bases each). The TCR was taken from a man younger than 35 in good health. Material: naive CD4+ T cells sorted from blood. Subset described: CD45RA+ positively selected. The CDR3 protein is CASSIPGPGNTEQYF. As DNA, the CDR3 is TGTGCCAGCAGCATACCGGGGCCCGGAAACACCGAGCAGTACTTC.